This T cell receptor beta chain emerged from a study of CD8 T cells in Susac syndrome. Study-level information: Patients with Susac syndrome were therapy-naive, on corticosteroids, or on intravenous immunoglobulin alone at the time that blood was drawn.

CDR3 length: 13 amino acids. Deletions cut 4 bases from V and 5 bases from J, with 14 bases between. Germline V gene lookup returns CDR1 SQVTM and CDR2 ANQGSEA. An input of roughly 0.5 to 1 ug of RNA was subjected to reverse transcription using random hexamers. TCRdb called the immunoSEQ multiplex PCR reads again in MiXCR, with one record for every CDR3 protein. The sample shows roughly 150,000 distinct CDR3 sequences, about 95% of them seen only once. Negative isolation yielded CD4+ and CD8+ T cells, and FACS enriched TEMRA cells. The TCR comes from a human donor with Susac syndrome. The material sequenced was CD4+ T cells from PBMCs. The V and J genes are TRBV29-1 and TRBJ2-5, with TRBD1 as a possible D gene (5 bases). In DNA, the CDR3 is TGCAGCGTTGTTGATGGGGCATGGGAGACCCAGTACTTC. Protein product: CSVVDGAWETQYF.